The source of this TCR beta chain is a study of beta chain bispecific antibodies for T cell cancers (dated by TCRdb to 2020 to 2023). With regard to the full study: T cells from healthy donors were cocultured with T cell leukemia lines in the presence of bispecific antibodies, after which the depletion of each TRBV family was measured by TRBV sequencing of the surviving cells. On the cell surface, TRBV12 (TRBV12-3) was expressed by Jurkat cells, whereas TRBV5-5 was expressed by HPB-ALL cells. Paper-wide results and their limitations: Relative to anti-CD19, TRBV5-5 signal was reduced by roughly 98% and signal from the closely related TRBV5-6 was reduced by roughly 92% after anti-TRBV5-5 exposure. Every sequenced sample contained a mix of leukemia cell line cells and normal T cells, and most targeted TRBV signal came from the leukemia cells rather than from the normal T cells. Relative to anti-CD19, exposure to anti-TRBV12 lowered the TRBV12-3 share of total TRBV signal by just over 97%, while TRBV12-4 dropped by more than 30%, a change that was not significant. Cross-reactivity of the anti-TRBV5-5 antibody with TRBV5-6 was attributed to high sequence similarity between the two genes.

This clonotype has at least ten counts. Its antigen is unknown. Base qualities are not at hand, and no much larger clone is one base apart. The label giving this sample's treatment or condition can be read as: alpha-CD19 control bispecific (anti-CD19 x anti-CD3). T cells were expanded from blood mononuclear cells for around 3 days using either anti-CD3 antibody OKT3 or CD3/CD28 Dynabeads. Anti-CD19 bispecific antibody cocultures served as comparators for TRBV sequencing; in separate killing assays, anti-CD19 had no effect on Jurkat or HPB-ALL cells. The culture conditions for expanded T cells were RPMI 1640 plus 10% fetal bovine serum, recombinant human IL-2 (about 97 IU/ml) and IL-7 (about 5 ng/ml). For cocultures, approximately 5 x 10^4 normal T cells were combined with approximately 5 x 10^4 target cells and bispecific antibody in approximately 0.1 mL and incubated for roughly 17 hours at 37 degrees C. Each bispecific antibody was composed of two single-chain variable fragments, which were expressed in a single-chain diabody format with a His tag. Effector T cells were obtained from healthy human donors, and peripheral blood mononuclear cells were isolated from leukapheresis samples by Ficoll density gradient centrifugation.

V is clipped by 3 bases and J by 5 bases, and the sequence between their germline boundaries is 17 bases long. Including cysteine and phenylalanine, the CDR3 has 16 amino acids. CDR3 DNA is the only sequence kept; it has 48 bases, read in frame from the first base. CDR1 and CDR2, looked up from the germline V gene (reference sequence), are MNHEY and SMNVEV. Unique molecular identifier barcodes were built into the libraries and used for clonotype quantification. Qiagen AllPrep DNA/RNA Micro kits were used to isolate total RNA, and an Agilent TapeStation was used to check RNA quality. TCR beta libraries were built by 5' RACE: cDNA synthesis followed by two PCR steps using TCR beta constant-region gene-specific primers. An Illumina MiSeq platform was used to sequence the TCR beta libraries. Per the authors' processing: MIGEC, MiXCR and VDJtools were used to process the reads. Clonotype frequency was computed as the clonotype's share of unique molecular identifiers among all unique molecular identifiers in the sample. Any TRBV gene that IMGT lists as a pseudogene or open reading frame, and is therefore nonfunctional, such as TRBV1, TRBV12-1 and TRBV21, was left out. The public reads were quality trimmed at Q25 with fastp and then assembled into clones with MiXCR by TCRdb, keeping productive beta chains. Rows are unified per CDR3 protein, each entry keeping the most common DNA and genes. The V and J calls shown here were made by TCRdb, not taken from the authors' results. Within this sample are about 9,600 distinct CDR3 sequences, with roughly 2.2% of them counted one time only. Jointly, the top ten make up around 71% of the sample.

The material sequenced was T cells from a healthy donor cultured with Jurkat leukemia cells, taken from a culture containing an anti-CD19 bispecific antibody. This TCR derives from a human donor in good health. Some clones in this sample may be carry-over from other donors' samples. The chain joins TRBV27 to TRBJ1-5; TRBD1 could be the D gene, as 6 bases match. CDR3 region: CASSFSGVAGDQPQHF. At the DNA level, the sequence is TGTGCCAGCAGTTTTAGTGGAGTGGCAGGGGATCAGCCCCAGCATTTT.